This record looks at one T cell receptor beta chain sequence and its context. In the original analysis: Estimation of nucleated cell counts was performed using reference gene primer amplification. Profiled with immunoSEQ multiplex PCR; TCRdb holds only in-frame clones, not every one. V and J calls and clone size follow that table, whereas D and trimming were derived from the DNA. The data contain fewer than 300,000 clones, 75% to 90% of them singletons. The CDR3 loop spans 14 amino acids. The germline V gene encodes CDR1 GTSNPN and CDR2 SVGIG (reference sequence). The V end was cut by 5 bases, the J end by 2 bases, with 15 bases between. This sample stems from a study of blood T cell repertoires in COVID-19.

The chain links TRBV30 to TRBJ2-5; D might be TRBD2 (6 bases). The specimen was PBMCs or T cells enriched from blood (not recorded which). The source of this sequence is a woman in her thirties who had recovered from COVID-19. This CDR3 reads CAWAFGGVQETQYF. CDR3 nucleotides: TGTGCCTGGGCTTTTGGCGGGGTACAAGAGACCCAGTACTTC.